This T cell receptor (beta chain) was sequenced for a study of monozygotic twins with inflammatory bowel disease. Study findings and constraints: Data gave no support to a single strong signal or clonotype associated with IBD.

Germline V CDR1 and CDR2: LGHDT, YNNKEL (reference sequence). CDR3 length: 18 amino acids. Eight separate reactions per sample yielded the cDNA. Molecular identifiers with 6-nucleotide sample barcodes were added during cDNA synthesis via template switching. cDNA encoding TCRalpha and TCRbeta underwent two nested PCRs of 16 and 9 cycles, each of which was followed by bead purification. TCRdb reprocessed the 5' RACE reads and keeps a single row for each CDR3 protein, giving no DNA. In all, the sample yields roughly 100,000 distinct CDR3 sequences. In the case of this clonotype: Its antigen is not identified.

The J gene is TRBJ2-2, the V gene TRBV3-1; TCRdb gives TRBD2 as the D gene, but with no DNA this cannot be confirmed. The receptor was isolated from a human donor with ulcerative colitis or Crohn's disease, or a healthy co-twin of an affected twin (not recorded which). Sequencing was performed on blood. The CDR3 sequence: CASSHFLAGGGNTGELFF.